This TCR beta chain was sequenced for a study of blood T cell repertoires in COVID-19. Across the study: Samples taken during acute and convalescent COVID-19 were collected in the United States, Italy and Spain. Sources were T cells, B-cell-depleted T cells, or PBMCs; the material itself was cDNA or gDNA.

The CDR3 consists of 15 residues. The germline V gene has CDR1 MNHEY and CDR2 SVGEGT. Deletions cut 2 bases from V and 2 bases from J, with 12 bases between. As processed by the authors: Reference gene primer amplification yielded estimated nucleated cell counts. Profiling relied on immunoSEQ multiplex PCR, and the TCRdb table lists in-frame clones only, not all of them. V, J and clone size derive from that table, while D and trimming were established from the DNA sequence. Of about 77,000 clones listed, about 80% were seen once; the top ten hold around 5.2%. Material: peripheral blood. J is TRBJ2-5 and V is TRBV6-2 or TRBV6-3; weak D call: TRBD1 (6 bases). This TCR came from a woman in her 70s with acute or convalescent COVID-19. The CDR3 reads CASSYVGTRQETQYF. The CDR3 bases are TGTGCCAGCAGTTACGTCGGGACAAGACAAGAGACCCAGTACTTC.